This T cell receptor (beta chain) was captured by sequencing in a study of CD8 T cells in Susac syndrome. RNA totalling roughly 0.45 to 1 ug underwent reverse transcription with random hexamers. Multiplex PCR with immunoSEQ amplified the TCR beta CDR3 across 54 Vbeta and 13 Jbeta. TCRdb reanalysed the immunoSEQ multiplex PCR reads using MiXCR and keeps one entry per CDR3 protein. The table has tens of thousands of distinct CDR3 sequences, around 90% seen once; the top ten hold less than 0.55%. In blood CD8+ and CD4+ T cells, TCR beta underwent sequencing. The CD8+ and CD4+ T cells were negatively isolated, with the TEMRA cells enriched by FACS. The sequence was collected from a human donor with multiple sclerosis. Sequencing used CD8+ T cells from PBMCs.

The CDR3 spells CASSLGGLNTEAFF. In DNA form, the CDR3 reads TGTGCCAGCAGTTTAGGAGGTCTGAACACTGAAGCTTTCTTT. This rearrangement joins TRBV28 to TRBJ1-1; D ambiguous. CDR3 length: 14 amino acids. V lost 2 bases and J lost 0, with 7 bases in between. Looked up from germline, CDR1 is MDHEN and CDR2 is SYDVKM.